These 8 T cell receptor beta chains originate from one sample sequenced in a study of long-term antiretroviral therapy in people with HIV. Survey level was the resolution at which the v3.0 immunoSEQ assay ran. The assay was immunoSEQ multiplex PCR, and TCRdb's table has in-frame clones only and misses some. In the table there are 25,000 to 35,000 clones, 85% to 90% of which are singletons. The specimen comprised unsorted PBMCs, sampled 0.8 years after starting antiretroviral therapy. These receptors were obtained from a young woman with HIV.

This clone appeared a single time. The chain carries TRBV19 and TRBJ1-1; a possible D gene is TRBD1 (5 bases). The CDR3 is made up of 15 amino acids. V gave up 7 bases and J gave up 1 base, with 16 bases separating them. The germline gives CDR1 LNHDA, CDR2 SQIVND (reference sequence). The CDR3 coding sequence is TGTGCCAGTACACATTCCGGGACGGGGAACACTGAAGCTTTCTTT. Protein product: CASTHSGTGNTEAFF.

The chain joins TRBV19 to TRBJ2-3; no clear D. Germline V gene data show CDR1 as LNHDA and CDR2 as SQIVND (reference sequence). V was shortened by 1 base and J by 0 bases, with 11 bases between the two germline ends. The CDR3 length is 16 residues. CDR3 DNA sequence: TGTGCCAGTAGTATAGTTCATCAGGCCAGCACAGATACGCAGTATTTT. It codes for CASSIVHQASTDTQYF.

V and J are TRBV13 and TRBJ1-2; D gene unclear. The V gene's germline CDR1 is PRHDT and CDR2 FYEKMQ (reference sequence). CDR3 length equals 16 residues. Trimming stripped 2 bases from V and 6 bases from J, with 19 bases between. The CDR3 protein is CASSLWWVVRRDGYTF. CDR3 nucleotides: TGTGCCAGCAGCTTATGGTGGGTAGTCCGAAGAGATGGCTACACCTTC.

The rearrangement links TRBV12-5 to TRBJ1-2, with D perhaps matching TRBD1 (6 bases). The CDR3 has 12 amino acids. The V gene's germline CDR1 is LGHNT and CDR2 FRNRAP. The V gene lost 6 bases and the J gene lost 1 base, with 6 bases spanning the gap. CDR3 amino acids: CASGQGNYGYTF. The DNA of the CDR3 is TGTGCTAGTGGACAGGGTAACTATGGCTACACCTTC.

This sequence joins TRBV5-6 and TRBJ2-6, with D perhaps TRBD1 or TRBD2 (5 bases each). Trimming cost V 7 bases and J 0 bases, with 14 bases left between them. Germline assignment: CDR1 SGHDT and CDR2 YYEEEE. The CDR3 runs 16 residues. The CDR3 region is CASDRGLLSGANVLTF. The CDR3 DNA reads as TGTGCCAGCGACCGGGGCCTCCTCTCTGGGGCCAACGTCCTGACTTTC. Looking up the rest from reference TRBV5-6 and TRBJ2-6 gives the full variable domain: DAGVTQSPTHLIKTRGQQVTLRCSPKSGHDTVSWYQQALGQGPQFIFQYYEEEERQRGNFPDRFSGHQFPNYSSELNVNALLLGDSALYLCASDRGLLSGANVLTFGAGSRLTVL.

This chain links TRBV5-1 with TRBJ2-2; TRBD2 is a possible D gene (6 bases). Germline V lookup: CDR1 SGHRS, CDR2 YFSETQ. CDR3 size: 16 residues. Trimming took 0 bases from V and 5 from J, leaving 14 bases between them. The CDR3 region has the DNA TGCGCCAGCAGCTTGGTCCCGGGACTCGGGACCGGGGAGCTGTTTTTT. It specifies CASSLVPGLGTGELFF.

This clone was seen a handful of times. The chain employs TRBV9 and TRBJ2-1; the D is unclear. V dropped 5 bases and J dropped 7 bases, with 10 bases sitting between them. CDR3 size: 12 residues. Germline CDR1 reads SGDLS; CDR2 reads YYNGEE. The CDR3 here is CASRTDFNEQFF. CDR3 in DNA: TGTGCCAGCAGAACAGATTTTAATGAGCAGTTCTTC.

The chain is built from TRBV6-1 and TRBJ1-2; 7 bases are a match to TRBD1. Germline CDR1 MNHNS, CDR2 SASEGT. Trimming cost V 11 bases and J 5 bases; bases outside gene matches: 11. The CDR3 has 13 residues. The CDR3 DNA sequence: TGTGCCTCACGAGTGGGGACAGATTATGGCTACACCTTC. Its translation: CASRVGTDYGYTF.